In its sample, the clone carrying this TCR beta chain was seen many times. Its antigen is not identified. The data belong to a study of T cells in Graves' hyperthyroidism and ophthalmopathy. Study results and caveats: A model of 13 V-J pairs discriminated ophthalmopathy from stable hyperthyroidism.

Disease duration was under 3 months in the ophthalmopathy patients, who also had a Clinical Activity Score of at least 3 and a NOSPECS grade of at least 4. A patient was excluded if there was uncontrolled infection, other autoimmune disease, pregnancy or lactation. The diagnostic basis comprised clinical symptoms, serum thyroxine and TRAb, thyroid ultrasound and orbital computed tomography. RNA transcripts were the template for amplifying TCR beta CDR3 regions. RT-PCR in the first round (using the HTBI primer set) targeted the TCR CDR3. TCRdb fed the multiplex PCR reads into MiXCR, producing one record per CDR3 protein. This table holds roughly 530,000 distinct CDR3 sequences, 17% found once. From germline, CDR1 is SNHLY and CDR2 FYNNEI. V trimming: 7 bases; J trimming: 3 bases; junction bases outside the gene matches: 7. The CDR3 contains 14 residues.

The genes are TRBV2 and TRBJ2-3; 7 positions agree with TRBD1. The sample taken for sequencing was blood. This TCR was sampled from a woman aged 18-29 years with Graves' ophthalmopathy. DNA of the CDR3: TGTGCCAGCACCCCCGACAGGGTAACAGATACGCAGTATTTT. Amino acids: CASTPDRVTDTQYF.